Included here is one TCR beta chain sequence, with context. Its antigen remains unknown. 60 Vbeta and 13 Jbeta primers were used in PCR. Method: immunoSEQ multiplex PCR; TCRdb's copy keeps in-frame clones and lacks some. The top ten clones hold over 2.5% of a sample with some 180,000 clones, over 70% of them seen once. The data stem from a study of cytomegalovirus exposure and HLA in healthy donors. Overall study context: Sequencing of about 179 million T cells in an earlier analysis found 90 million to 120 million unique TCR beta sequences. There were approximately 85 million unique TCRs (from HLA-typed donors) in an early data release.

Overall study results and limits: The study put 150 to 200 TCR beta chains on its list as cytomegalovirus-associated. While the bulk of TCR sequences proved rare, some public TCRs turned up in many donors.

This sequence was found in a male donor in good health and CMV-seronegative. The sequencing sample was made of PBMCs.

The CDR3 bases are TGTGCCAGCTCACCCGGGGACAGAGACTACGAGCAGTACTTC. Protein product: CASSPGDRDYEQYF. V and J are TRBV18 and TRBJ2-7; 7 bases line up with TRBD1. CDR1 is KGHSH, CDR2 LQKENI, per germline. Trimming removed 3 bases from V and 3 bases from J; junction bases left unmatched: 5. The CDR3 is made up of 14 amino acids.